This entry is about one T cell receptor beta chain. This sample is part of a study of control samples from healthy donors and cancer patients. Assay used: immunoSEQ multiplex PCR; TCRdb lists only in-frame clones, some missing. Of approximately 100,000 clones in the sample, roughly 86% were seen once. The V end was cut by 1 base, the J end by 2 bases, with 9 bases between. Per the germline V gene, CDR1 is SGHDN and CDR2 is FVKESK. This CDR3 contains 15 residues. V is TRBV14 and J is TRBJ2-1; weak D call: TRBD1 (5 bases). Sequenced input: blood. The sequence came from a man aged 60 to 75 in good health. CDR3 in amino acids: CASSQVETAYNEQFF. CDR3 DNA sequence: TGTGCCAGCAGCCAAGTCGAGACAGCCTACAATGAGCAGTTCTTC.